These 23 T cell receptor beta chains originate from one sample sequenced in a study of blood T cell repertoires in COVID-19. This table comes from immunoSEQ multiplex PCR, and its TCRdb copy is limited to in-frame clones, with some not included. The data hold some 400,000 clones, with more than 75% observed a single time. Sample: peripheral blood. Receptor source: a woman between 55 and 75 years old with COVID-19, enrolled during active disease.

The chain recombines TRBV5-1 with TRBJ2-5; a weak D match, TRBD2 (7 bases). CDR1 is SGHRS, CDR2 YFSETQ, per germline. This CDR3 is 15 amino acids long. V was clipped by 0 bases and J by 2 bases, with 11 bases between them. The CDR3 sequence is CASSLGGGLQETQYF. CDR3 sequence (DNA): TGCGCCAGCAGCTTGGGCGGGGGCTTACAAGAGACCCAGTACTTC.

This chain links TRBV7-3 with TRBJ2-3; TRBD2 matches at 9 bases. Germline assignment: CDR1 SGHTA and CDR2 FQGTGA. The CDR3 extends over 15 amino acids. Germline trimming cut 3 bases from V and 3 bases from J; bases unmatched to any gene: 4. CDR3 in DNA: TGTGCCAGCAGCTTTAGCGGGGGAACAACAGATACGCAGTATTTT. Protein sequence: CASSFSGGTTDTQYF.

This rearrangement joins TRBV5-5 to TRBJ1-6; no firm D call. This CDR3 is built from 14 residues. Germline CDR1 and CDR2: SGHKS and YYEKEE (reference sequence). V was cut by 0 bases and J by 6 bases, with 7 bases left in between. The CDR3 protein is CASSLDRVNSPLHF. CDR3 sequence (DNA): TGTGCCAGCAGCTTGGACAGAGTTAATTCACCCCTCCACTTT.

The chain links TRBV7-8 to TRBJ1-4; maybe TRBD1 (6 bases). The CDR3 consists of 14 residues. V was trimmed by 6 bases and J by 5 bases, leaving 13 bases between them. Germline lookup yields CDR1 SGHVS and CDR2 FQNEAQ. The CDR3 region has the DNA TGTGCCAGCAGGTCGACAGGAGGCAATGAAAAACTGTTTTTT. Its protein product is CASRSTGGNEKLFF.

The chain links TRBV6-5 to TRBJ2-7, with a tentative D call TRBD1 (6 bases). The CDR3 spans 13 residues. The ends were cut back, 6 bases at V and 2 bases at J, with 11 bases in the middle. Germline V gene data show CDR1 as MNHEY and CDR2 as SVGAGI. CDR3 DNA sequence: TGTGCCAGCAGCAACAGGGTCCCCTACGAGCAGTACTTC. This sequence encodes CASSNRVPYEQYF.

The sample holds one count of this clone. The gene calls are TRBV5-1 and TRBJ2-2; D might be TRBD2 (6 bases). The CDR3 spans 16 residues. Per germline, CDR1 SGHRS and CDR2 YFSETQ. Trimming left V 0 bases short and J 6 bases short, with 15 bases between. CDR3 region: CASSLAGGIRPGELFF. CDR3 nucleotide sequence: TGCGCCAGCAGCTTGGCTGGAGGGATACGGCCCGGGGAGCTGTTTTTT.

This chain links TRBV5-8 with TRBJ2-4; maybe TRBD2 (5 bases). Trimming removed 1 base from V and 6 bases from J, with 23 bases in between. In germline, CDR1 is SGHTS, CDR2 YDEGEE. This CDR3 has 18 residues. CDR3 DNA: TGTGCCAGCAGCTTGTACGCCCCCCGAGGGCCAGCATTAAACATTCAGTACTTC. Protein: CASSLYAPRGPALNIQYF.

The rearrangement links TRBV5-1 to TRBJ2-7; 12 bases are a match to TRBD2. Looked up from germline, CDR1 is SGHRS and CDR2 is YFSETQ. There are 16 residues in the CDR3. With V trimmed by 2 bases and J by 6 bases, 9 bases remained unmatched. CDR3 amino acids: CASSFRPSGGAGEQYF. The DNA for the CDR3 is TGCGCCAGCAGCTTCCGACCTAGCGGGGGGGCGGGCGAGCAGTACTTC.

The V gene is TRBV7-9, the J gene TRBJ2-2, with D possibly matching TRBD1 (5 bases). Trimming pared 6 bases from V and 4 bases from J, leaving 9 bases between. The CDR3 runs to 13 residues. Germline V CDR1 and CDR2: SEHNR, FQNEAQ (reference sequence). The CDR3 here is CASRGQGTGELFF. The CDR3 bases are TGTGCCAGCAGGGGGCAGGGCACCGGGGAGCTGTTTTTT.

This clone came up once. The genes are TRBV5-6 and TRBJ1-1, with a possible D match to TRBD1 (5 bases). The CDR3 loop spans 13 amino acids. Trimming removed 4 bases from V and 7 bases from J, with 14 bases in between. CDR1 and CDR2 from the germline V gene are SGHDT and YYEEEE. This CDR3 is CASSLWYQGEAFF. The CDR3 nucleotides read TGTGCCAGCAGCCTCTGGTATCAGGGTGAAGCTTTCTTT.

The table lists this clone with a count of one. The V call is TRBV7-2, the J call TRBJ1-6; D remains ambiguous. The CDR3 has 16 amino acids. Trimming removed 1 base at V and 7 bases at J, with 14 bases between. Germline V gene sequence: CDR1 SGHTA, CDR2 FQGNSA. CDR3 bases: TGTGCCAGCAGCTTAGAGACATCGGCTCCGAATTCACCCCTCCACTTT. This gives the protein CASSLETSAPNSPLHF.

The chain carries TRBV9 and TRBJ1-4; the D gene is possibly TRBD1 (6 bases). Per germline, CDR1 SGDLS and CDR2 YYNGEE. The CDR3 has 15 amino acids. V was pared by 0 bases and J by 7 bases, with 13 bases between. CDR3 amino acids: CASSVGSRGPEKLFF. CDR3 nucleotide sequence: TGTGCCAGCAGCGTAGGATCCAGGGGACCTGAAAAACTGTTTTTT.

This clone was recorded a few times. The J gene is TRBJ2-7, the V gene TRBV24-1; 9 nucleotides align to TRBD1. Looked up from germline, CDR1 is KGHDR and CDR2 is SFDVKD. V was clipped by 7 bases and J by 3 bases; unmatched bases: 3. CDR3 length equals 13 residues. DNA of the CDR3: TGTGCCACCAGAGAGACAGGGGGCTACGAGCAGTACTTC. It codes for CATRETGGYEQYF.

The J gene is TRBJ1-1, the V gene TRBV2; D is perhaps TRBD1 (6 bases). The germline V gene has CDR1 SNHLY and CDR2 FYNNEI. The CDR3 has 14 amino acids. Trimming removed 10 bases from V and 4 bases from J, with 19 bases in between. CDR3 nucleotide sequence: TGTGCCACGATCCGGGGATCCAGGGGCACTGAAGCTTTCTTT. The encoded protein is CATIRGSRGTEAFF.

The V call is TRBV19, the J call TRBJ2-5; D might be TRBD2 (6 bases). Germline V gene lookup returns CDR1 LNHDA and CDR2 SQIVND (reference sequence). Deletions cut 2 bases from V and 4 bases from J, with 8 bases between. This CDR3 is built from 13 residues. Here the CDR3 DNA reads TGTGCCAGTAGTATAATGGGGGGAGAGACCCAGTACTTC. The encoded protein is CASSIMGGETQYF. The variable domain in full, with the rest retrieved from reference TRBV19 and TRBJ2-5, is DGGITQSPKYLFRKEGQNVTLSCEQNLNHDAMYWYRQDPGQGLRLIYYSQIVNDFQKGDIAEGYSVSREKKESFPLTVTSAQKNPTAFYLCASSIMGGETQYFGPGTRLLVL.

In this sample, this clone turned up a few times. The chain employs TRBV6-5 and TRBJ2-7; 7 nucleotides align to TRBD1. The CDR3 totals 14 residues. CDR1 MNHEY and CDR2 SVGAGI come from the germline V gene. J was trimmed by 3 bases and V by 4 bases; bases with no gene match: 6. The CDR3 sequence is CASSFDRAHYEQYF. The CDR3 nucleotides read TGTGCCAGCAGTTTCGACAGGGCCCACTACGAGCAGTACTTC.

The genes are TRBV9 and TRBJ1-1, with D possibly being TRBD1 (5 bases). The CDR3 runs to 13 residues. V was cut by 4 bases and J by 3 bases, with 10 bases left in between. Germline CDR1 and CDR2: SGDLS and YYNGEE. The CDR3 DNA reads TGTGCCAGCAGCCCGACGGGGGACACTGAAGCTTTCTTT. Translating it yields CASSPTGDTEAFF.

The V and J genes are TRBV18 and TRBJ1-5; D is perhaps TRBD1 (5 bases). This CDR3 is built from 14 residues. Germline loops: CDR1 KGHSH, CDR2 LQKENI. Trimming shortened V by 4 bases and J by 0 bases, and 7 bases separated the two germline ends. CDR3 nucleotides: TGTGCCAGCTCACAGACAGATAGCAATCAGCCCCAGCATTTT. Encoded protein: CASSQTDSNQPQHF. The entire variable domain, with the rest obtained from reference TRBV18 and TRBJ1-5, is as follows: NAGVMQNPRHLVRRRGQEARLRCSPMKGHSHVYWYRQLPEEGLKFMVYLQKENIIDESGMPKERFSAEFPKEGPSILRIQQVVRGDSAAYFCASSQTDSNQPQHFGDGTRLSIL.

The chain is built from TRBV19 and TRBJ2-7; 10 bases align to TRBD1. Trimming cost V 1 base and J 5 bases; bases outside gene matches: 5. Germline CDR1 and CDR2: LNHDA and SQIVND (reference sequence). The CDR3 runs to 15 residues. CDR3 in DNA: TGTGCCAGTAGTATAGGAGGACAGGGGGTCCACGAGCAGTACTTC. Its protein product is CASSIGGQGVHEQYF. The whole variable domain, filled in from reference TRBV19 and TRBJ2-7, reads DGGITQSPKYLFRKEGQNVTLSCEQNLNHDAMYWYRQDPGQGLRLIYYSQIVNDFQKGDIAEGYSVSREKKESFPLTVTSAQKNPTAFYLCASSIGGQGVHEQYFGPGTRLTVT.

The CDR3 region has the DNA TGTGCCAGCAGCCCCTCGGGACAGGGACCCCTCCACTTT. It translates to CASSPSGQGPLHF. The rearrangement joins TRBV5-4 to TRBJ1-6; TRBD1 matches at 9 bases. The germline CDR1 and CDR2 sequences are SGHNT and YYREEE (reference sequence). The CDR3 consists of 13 residues. V trimming: 4 bases; J trimming: 12 bases; junction bases outside the gene matches: 5. The full variable domain, rest sourced from reference TRBV5-4 and TRBJ1-6, is ETGVTQSPTHLIKTRGQQVTLRCSSQSGHNTVSWYQQALGQGPQFIFQYYREEENGRGNFPPRFSGLQFPNYSSELNVNALELDDSALYLCASSPSGQGPLHFGNGTRLTVT.

The chain employs TRBV6-5 and TRBJ1-6, with 8 bases identical to TRBD1. This CDR3 is 15 amino acids long. Germline trimming cut 2 bases from V and 6 bases from J; bases unmatched to any gene: 3. The germline gives CDR1 MNHEY, CDR2 SVGAGI. The CDR3 coding sequence is TGTGCCAGCAGTTACCTACAGGGGGGTAATTCACCCCTCCACTTT. Translated, it gives CASSYLQGGNSPLHF.

V gene TRBV27 combines with J gene TRBJ2-7, with 8 positions matching TRBD1. The V gene's germline CDR1 is MNHEY and CDR2 SMNVEV (reference sequence). J lost 5 bases, V lost 3 bases, and 3 bases had no gene match. This CDR3 has 13 amino acids. In DNA, the CDR3 is TGTGCCAGCAGTTTTTCGGACAGGGACGAGCAGTACTTC. It is translated as CASSFSDRDEQYF.

This clone appeared a few times. The identical CDR3 is also encoded by other nucleotide sequences in the sample. The chain couples TRBV5-1 to TRBJ1-3; 9 nucleotides agree with TRBD1. The trim removed 5 bases at V and 7 bases at J, leaving 4 bases unmatched. The CDR3 spans 13 residues. In germline, CDR1 is SGHRS, CDR2 YFSETQ. This CDR3 is CASRETGGNTIYF. CDR3 nucleotide sequence: TGCGCCAGCAGAGAAACAGGGGGCAACACCATATATTTT.